This T cell receptor beta chain emerged from a study of sequential checkpoint blockade in melanoma (dated 2019 in TCRdb). For the wider study: Using 1:1 randomization, the trial assigned patients either to first-line nivolumab followed by ipilimumab (arm A) or to ipilimumab followed by nivolumab (arm B). Both trial sequences were followed by maintenance nivolumab. DNA from about a hundred pretreatment melanoma tumor samples underwent TCRbeta immunosequencing. For 20 or so patients, matched tumor biopsies were taken both before treatment and at week 13, after single-agent nivolumab (arm A) or ipilimumab (arm B). About 75% of the matched tumor biopsy pairs taken before and after treatment were from the same lesion. Results the study describes overall, beyond this receptor: PD-L1 staining and CD8+ T-cell counts correlated with tumor T-cell fraction and clonality, whereas mutational load did not. Larger, independent patient cohorts are needed to validate the response-prediction model that combines TCR metrics and mutation burden. Patients with increases in tumor T-cell fraction and clonality by week 13 were approximately 30 times more likely to achieve clinical benefit. Within-arm analyses of tumor T-cell fraction were constrained by small sample sizes and reduced statistical power. Among patients in arm A, the nivolumab-first arm, pretreatment tumor TIL clonality was associated with response (P = .04).

Per the publication, the treatment or condition label means: randomized to nivolumab then ipilimumab (arm A) or the reverse (arm B). Prior DNA-damaging chemotherapy had not been received by any trial patient. The samples were obtained from melanoma patients enrolled in CheckMate 064, an open-label, randomized phase II trial testing sequential checkpoint blockade. Genomic DNA from formalin-fixed paraffin-embedded (FFPE) tissue samples was used for tumor TCR sequencing. The immunoSEQ Assay was used to immunosequence TCRbeta CDR3 regions from genomic DNA. Prior to high-throughput sequencing, genomic DNA was amplified by bias-controlled multiplex PCR. The authors' pipeline ran thus. To quantify the absolute abundance of each unique TCRbeta CDR3 region, the sequences were collapsed and filtered. Clonality, defined as 1 minus Pielou's evenness, was calculated using only productive rearrangements. Tumor T-cell fraction was calculated by normalizing TCRbeta template counts to usable DNA, which was estimated from several housekeeping genes. Clones with significantly greater frequencies in on-treatment versus baseline samples were identified using a previously published method. TCRdb carries this immuneACCESS record with in-frame sequences only. Its versions omit some clonotypes, under half of them owing to an unresolved V gene in the studies checked, with the rest unexplained. That table is the source of V, J and clone size, and D and trimming were worked out from the DNA. The sample profile shows about 12,000 clones; approximately 25% of them were found once. The ten largest clones add up to around 20% of the sample.

Concerning this clone itself: Its antigen is not yet known. No base quality information exists; no much larger clone differs at one position.

The source is a human donor with melanoma. Sequences were derived from tumor tissue (inferred from file names), sampled from a patient given nivolumab and ipilimumab in sequence.

The DNA reads TGTGCCAGTAGGACAGGATACTTTTTCCAAGAGACCCAGTACTTC. The resulting protein is CASRTGYFFQETQYF. The V and J segments used are TRBV28 and TRBJ2-5; TRBD1 lines up with 7 middle nucleotides. Including cysteine and phenylalanine, the CDR3 has 15 amino acids. Kept here is only the CDR3 DNA, which spans 45 bases and is read in frame from base 1. The germline V gene provides CDR1 MDHEN and CDR2 SYDVKM. Compared with germline, V lacks 9 bases and J lacks 1 base; bases without a gene match: 11.